Below, 17 T cell receptor beta chains from the same sample are listed, as sequenced in a study of technical replicates of blood from a few donors. The assay was immunoSEQ multiplex PCR, and TCRdb's table has in-frame clones only and misses some. The data show more than 65,000 clones, roughly four fifths seen once. Input material: PBMCs. The receptors originated from a human donor in good health. Some clones in this sample may be carry-over from other donors' samples.

The chain has TRBV4-3 and TRBJ2-1, with 10 bases that match TRBD2. The J segment lost 6 bases and the V segment lost 4 bases, leaving 6 bases of the junction unmatched. The length of the CDR3 is 15 residues. Germline V lookup: CDR1 LGHNA, CDR2 YSLEER. CDR3 in DNA: TGCGCCAGCAGCCGCATACTAGCGGGGACCAATGAGCAGTTCTTC. The encoded protein is CASSRILAGTNEQFF.

The V and J genes are TRBV29-1 and TRBJ1-5, with 7 bases identical to TRBD1. The V and J ends lost 7 bases and 6 bases, in that order; junction bases with no gene match: 9. Per the germline V gene, CDR1 is SQVTM and CDR2 is ANQGSEA. The CDR3 covers 13 residues. The CDR3 spells CSAPGQGGQPQHF. The DNA of the CDR3 is TGCAGCGCCCCTGGCCAGGGGGGTCAGCCCCAGCATTTT. Supplemented by reference TRBV29-1 and TRBJ1-5, the full variable domain reads SAVISQKPSRDICQRGTSLTIQCQVDSQVTMMFWYRQQPGQSLTLIATANQGSEATYESGFVIDKFPISRPNLTFSTLTVSNMSPEDSSIYLCSAPGQGGQPQHFGDGTRLSIL.

V usage is TRBV5-1 and J usage is TRBJ1-5; TRBD1 matches at 7 bases. CDR3 length: 14 residues. The germline V gene encodes CDR1 SGHRS and CDR2 YFSETQ. J lost 9 bases, V lost 3 bases, and 9 bases had no gene match. This chain's CDR3 is CASSSGQPLGPQHF. In DNA form, the CDR3 reads TGCGCCAGCAGCTCGGGACAGCCCCTCGGGCCCCAGCATTTT.

This chain links TRBV4-3 with TRBJ2-5, with 8 bases aligning to TRBD2. The J segment lost 0 bases and the V segment lost 5 bases, leaving 5 bases of the junction unmatched. The germline V gene has CDR1 LGHNA and CDR2 YSLEER. The CDR3 consists of 15 residues. The CDR3 here is CASSTRLAYQETQYF. CDR3 DNA sequence: TGCGCCAGCAGCACTCGACTAGCGTACCAAGAGACCCAGTACTTC.

The CDR3 region is CASSESGQTSYEQYF. The CDR3 DNA follows: TGCGCCAGCAGTGAGTCGGGCCAGACCTCCTACGAGCAGTACTTC. The J gene is TRBJ2-7, the V gene TRBV10-1; D gene uncertain. This CDR3 spans 15 amino acids. The V end lost 0 bases, the J end lost 0 bases, and 9 bases lay between the germline ends. Germline assignment: CDR1 WNHNN and CDR2 SYGVQD (reference sequence).

The rearrangement links TRBV5-4 to TRBJ2-7; 10 nucleotides match TRBD2. The CDR3 is 15 amino acids. CDR1 and CDR2 from the germline V gene are SGHNT and YYREEE (reference sequence). Trimming cost V 1 base and J 7 bases; bases outside gene matches: 8. CDR3 DNA sequence: TGTGCCAGCAGCTTGAGCAGCGGGAGGGCCTGGGAGCAGTACTTC. Residues: CASSLSSGRAWEQYF.

This chain links TRBV19 with TRBJ2-7, with 8 bases that match TRBD1. Looked up from germline, CDR1 is LNHDA and CDR2 is SQIVND (reference sequence). The CDR3 loop spans 13 amino acids. V was pared by 4 bases and J by 5 bases, with 4 bases of the junction left unmatched. As DNA, the CDR3 is TGTGCCAGTAGTAACGGACAGGGACACGAGCAGTACTTC. This translates into CASSNGQGHEQYF.

Here the CDR3 reads CASSGAGGSYEQYF. Here the CDR3 DNA reads TGCGCCAGCAGCGGGGCCGGGGGCTCCTACGAGCAGTACTTC. The rearrangement joins TRBV5-1 to TRBJ2-7, with D possibly TRBD2 on 6 matching bases. The CDR3 is 14 residues long. CDR1 and CDR2 (germline): SGHRS, YFSETQ. The V end was cut by 4 bases, the J end by 0 bases, with 11 bases between. Supplemented by reference TRBV5-1 and TRBJ2-7, the full variable domain reads KAGVTQTPRYLIKTRGQQVTLSCSPISGHRSVSWYQQTPGQGLQFLFEYFSETQRNKGNFPGRFSGRQFSNSRSEMNVSTLELGDSALYLCASSGAGGSYEQYFGPGTRLTVT.

V gene TRBV30 combines with J gene TRBJ1-2; D might be TRBD1 (6 bases). Trimming removed 0 bases from V and 8 bases from J, with 13 bases in between. Per germline, CDR1 GTSNPN and CDR2 SVGIG (reference sequence). The CDR3 is made up of 13 amino acids. CDR3 sequence: CAWSVLYQGGYTF. The CDR3 nucleotides are TGTGCCTGGAGTGTACTATATCAGGGGGGCTACACCTTC.

The chain recombines TRBV30 with TRBJ2-7, with TRBD2 matching over 7 bases. This CDR3 is built from 15 residues. From germline, CDR1 is GTSNPN and CDR2 SVGIG (reference sequence). After removal of 3 bases from V and 3 bases from J, the junction contained 11 bases not matched to a gene. CDR3 sequence: CAWSRTLAASYEQYF. The CDR3 DNA reads as TGTGCCTGGAGCCGGACTCTAGCGGCAAGCTACGAGCAGTACTTC.

V and J are TRBV25-1 and TRBJ1-1; 8 bases map to TRBD1. The V segment lost 1 base and the J segment 6 bases; nucleotides outside the gene matches: 7. The CDR3 loop spans 15 amino acids. Germline-derived CDR1 and CDR2 are MGHDK and SYGVNS. CDR3 loop: CASSESRGRFAEAFF. Here the CDR3 DNA reads TGTGCCAGCAGTGAATCCAGGGGGCGATTCGCTGAAGCTTTCTTT.

This clone has a single count. The chain has TRBV4-2 and TRBJ2-7; weak D call: TRBD1 (5 bases). This CDR3 comprises 11 residues. The ends were cut back, 3 bases at V and 6 bases at J, with 6 bases in the middle. The germline CDR1 and CDR2 sequences are LGHNA and YNFKEQ. The CDR3 is CASSQGREQYF. The CDR3 DNA sequence: TGTGCCAGCAGCCAGGGGCGCGAGCAGTACTTC.

The genes are TRBV27 and TRBJ1-4, with D tentatively TRBD1 (6 bases). The CDR3 totals 19 residues. In germline, CDR1 is MNHEY, CDR2 SMNVEV (reference sequence). V was cut by 6 bases and J by 4 bases, with 27 bases left in between. The CDR3 sequence: CASSPFGEGGIFGNEKLFF. CDR3 in DNA: TGTGCCAGCAGCCCCTTCGGTGAAGGGGGTATATTCGGTAATGAAAAACTGTTTTTT.

This clone was seen more than once but under ten times. The chain combines TRBV5-1 with TRBJ1-4; 8 bases match TRBD1. Trimming took 3 bases from V and 2 from J; bases not matched to a gene: 6. Germline V CDR1 and CDR2: SGHRS, YFSETQ. The CDR3 loop spans 16 amino acids. CDR3 coding DNA: TGCGCCAGCAGCTCGCAGGGGGCGAGTACTAATGAAAAACTGTTTTTT. Its translation: CASSSQGASTNEKLFF.

The chain has TRBV6-1 and TRBJ2-5; 8 bases agree with TRBD1. Germline lookup yields CDR1 MNHNS and CDR2 SASEGT. V shed 3 bases and J 5 bases; nucleotides not matched to a gene: 8. The CDR3 extends over 15 amino acids. The CDR3: CASSEGPTGVETQYF. CDR3 sequence (DNA): TGTGCCAGCAGTGAGGGGCCGACAGGGGTTGAGACCCAGTACTTC.

J is TRBJ1-1 and V is TRBV6-6; D call uncertain. This CDR3 region has 13 residues. CDR1 and CDR2 from the germline V gene are MNHNY and SVGAGI (reference sequence). Trimming pared 6 bases from V and 3 bases from J, leaving 11 bases between. The chain's CDR3 is CASSPPADTEAFF. The CDR3 DNA follows: TGTGCCAGCAGCCCCCCCGCGGACACTGAAGCTTTCTTT.

The CDR3 sequence is CASSGGEGNQPQHF. The CDR3 DNA is TGTGCCAGCAGTGGGGGGGAGGGCAATCAGCCCCAGCATTTT. This chain joins TRBV5-6 and TRBJ1-5, with D tentatively TRBD1 (5 bases). CDR1 is SGHDT, CDR2 YYEEEE, per germline. The CDR3 contains 14 residues. V lost 5 bases and J 2 bases, leaving 11 bases between the germline ends.